This passage covers 4 T cell receptor beta chains from one sample sequenced in a study of cytomegalovirus exposure and HLA in healthy donors. Primers included in the PCR were 60 Vbeta and 13 Jbeta primers. Some clones are missing from TCRdb's copy, which holds only in-frame ones; the method was immunoSEQ multiplex PCR. The sample carries 180,000 or so clones, over 70% recorded once. The specimen was PBMCs. The receptors stem from a man aged 18 to 30 in good health and CMV-seronegative.

This sequence joins TRBV7-6 and TRBJ1-3; 9 bases line up with TRBD1. Germline CDR1 reads SGHVS; CDR2 reads FNYEAQ. The CDR3 totals 14 residues. V lost 5 bases, J lost 7 bases, and 6 bases stayed unmatched. This CDR3 reads CASSPPGQGNTIYF. CDR3 nucleotide sequence: TGTGCCAGCAGCCCGCCCGGACAGGGGAACACCATATATTTT.

The gene calls are TRBV2 and TRBJ2-7; D is ambiguous. The germline V gene has CDR1 SNHLY and CDR2 FYNNEI. There are 14 residues in the CDR3. Between the trimmed V and J ends, which lost 4 bases and 0 bases, there was a span of 10 bases. CDR3 nucleotides: TGTGCCAGCAGTGTGTTAGAACCCTCCTACGAGCAGTACTTC. It is translated as CASSVLEPSYEQYF.

The chain combines TRBV12-5 with TRBJ1-5, with D uncertain. This CDR3 has 14 amino acids. From germline, CDR1 is LGHNT and CDR2 FRNRAP. V shed 5 bases and J shed 0 bases, with 8 bases lying between them. The CDR3 sequence is CASGPGLSNQPQHF. CDR3 nucleotide sequence: TGTGCTAGTGGTCCAGGACTTAGCAATCAGCCCCAGCATTTT.

V gene TRBV19 combines with J gene TRBJ2-7; no reliable D call. The CDR3 runs to 13 residues. V was trimmed by 2 bases and J by 2 bases, leaving 7 bases between them. Germline CDR1 LNHDA, CDR2 SQIVND (reference sequence). The CDR3 here is CASSIKLTYEQYF. In nucleotides, the CDR3 is TGTGCCAGTAGTATAAAACTAACCTACGAGCAGTACTTC.